The clone carrying this T cell receptor beta chain occurred a few times. From the 5' RACE reads, TCRdb called clonotypes with MiXCR, one entry per CDR3 protein. This table has 400,000 to 600,000 distinct CDR3 sequences, around 20% appearing once. The data originate from a study of identical twins. Per the germline V gene, CDR1 is DFQATT and CDR2 is SNEGSKA (reference sequence). CDR3 length: 13 amino acids. With 3 bases removed from V and 0 bases from J, the gap between germline ends came to 9 bases. The sample was also linked to a second study, of yellow fever vaccine responses in identical twins.

V is TRBV20-1 and J is TRBJ2-7; either TRBD1 or TRBD2 may supply D (5 bases each). The specimen was CD4+ T cells sorted from blood. The receptor's source is a woman younger than 30 in good health. CDR3 loop: CSASGTSSYEQYV. CDR3 DNA: TGCAGTGCTAGTGGGACCAGCTCCTACGAGCAGTACGTC.